The 13 T cell receptor beta chains listed next were all sequenced from one sample in a study of beta chain features in type 1 diabetes. Regarding the study as a whole: Shorter TCRB CDR3s, moderately but significantly so, were found in Type 1 diabetes patients in all four CD4+ subsets.

Antigens of these TCRs are unknown. Isolated RNA was reverse transcribed in full, so expressed TCRB transcripts were sequenced. TCRdb keeps only in-frame clones here, not all; method: immunoSEQ multiplex PCR. The data show around 280,000 clones, roughly 15% seen once. Specimen: naive CD4+ T cells from blood. Receptors were obtained from a man aged 18 to 30 with type 1 diabetes.

The rearrangement uses TRBV5-6 and TRBJ2-7; D perhaps matches TRBD2 (6 bases). CDR3 length: 15 residues. The germline V gene has CDR1 SGHDT and CDR2 YYEEEE. Trimming removed 0 bases from V and 3 bases from J, with 13 bases in between. The CDR3 here is CASSLEGRHGYEQYF. The CDR3 region has the DNA TGTGCCAGCAGCTTGGAAGGGAGGCACGGCTACGAGCAGTACTTC.

This clone was seen a handful of times. CDR3 sequence reads: CASSSPSGGARGGRGDQYF. DNA for the CDR3: TGTGCCAGCAGCTCCCCTAGCGGGGGGGCCCGCGGAGGTCGAGGTGACCAGTACTTC. The chain couples TRBV7-2 to TRBJ2-5; 12 bases map to TRBD2. CDR3 length: 19 residues. Trimming removed 4 bases from V and 10 bases from J; junction bases left unmatched: 22. Germline V gene sequence: CDR1 SGHTA, CDR2 FQGNSA.

J is TRBJ1-2 and V is TRBV2; D call uncertain. Germline V lookup: CDR1 SNHLY, CDR2 FYNNEI. With 2 bases removed from V and 6 bases from J, the gap between germline ends came to 7 bases. The CDR3 has 12 residues. DNA for the CDR3: TGTGCCAGCAGTGAACAGATTAATGGCTACACCTTC. As protein: CASSEQINGYTF.

J is TRBJ2-7 and V is TRBV28, with 8 bases identical to TRBD1. The germline V gene encodes CDR1 MDHEN and CDR2 SYDVKM. J gave up 3 bases and V 6 bases, and 7 bases lay outside the gene matches. CDR3 length equals 14 residues. DNA for the CDR3: TGTGCCAGCAGAGACAGGGGCAGGGGCTACGAGCAGTACTTC. Residues: CASRDRGRGYEQYF.

The chain recombines TRBV7-2 with TRBJ1-2, with a tentative D call TRBD1 (6 bases). Trimming took 1 base from V and 3 from J, leaving 15 bases between them. CDR3 size: 16 residues. CDR1 is SGHTA and CDR2 is FQGNSA in the germline V gene. The CDR3 sequence: CASSLVAGVMDYGYTF. The CDR3, as DNA: TGTGCCAGCAGCTTAGTGGCAGGGGTAATGGACTATGGCTACACCTTC.

This clone was seen a handful of times. The rearrangement links TRBV28 to TRBJ2-3; D remains ambiguous. The CDR3 totals 13 residues. The germline CDR1 and CDR2 sequences are MDHEN and SYDVKM. Between the trimmed V and J ends, which lost 4 bases and 4 bases, there was a span of 9 bases. This CDR3 reads CASSSPRPDTQYF. CDR3 DNA sequence: TGTGCCAGCAGTTCCCCGCGGCCAGATACGCAGTATTTT. Variable domain in full (rest from reference TRBV28 and TRBJ2-3): DVKVTQSSRYLVKRTGEKVFLECVQDMDHENMFWYRQDPGLGLRLIYFSYDVKMKEKGDIPEGYSVSREKKERFSLILESASTNQTSMYLCASSSPRPDTQYFGPGTRLTVL.

This chain uses TRBV5-1 with TRBJ2-5; D remains unclear. V was clipped by 0 bases and J by 1 base, with 13 bases between them. CDR1 SGHRS and CDR2 YFSETQ come from the germline V gene. The CDR3 totals 16 residues. In DNA form, the CDR3 reads TGCGCCAGCAGCTTGGGTATCCAGGCGTCCCAAGAGACCCAGTACTTC. Protein: CASSLGIQASQETQYF.

This clone has a handful of counts. CDR3 in DNA: TGTGCCAGCACCTCATGGACTAGTCGGAATGAGCAGTTCTTC. Amino acid sequence: CASTSWTSRNEQFF. The chain uses TRBV11-2 and TRBJ2-1; 7 positions agree with TRBD2. Germline V gives CDR1 SGHAT, CDR2 FQNNGV. The trim removed 7 bases at V and 7 bases at J, leaving 10 bases unmatched. The CDR3 has 14 residues. The whole variable domain, filled in from reference TRBV11-2 and TRBJ2-1, reads EAGVAQSPRYKIIEKRQSVAFWCNPISGHATLYWYQQILGQGPKLLIQFQNNGVVDDSQLPKDRFSAERLKGVDSTLKIQPAKLEDSAVYLCASTSWTSRNEQFFGPGTRLTVL.

This rearrangement joins TRBV2 to TRBJ1-4, with 9 bases matching TRBD1. This CDR3 has 13 amino acids. V shed 8 bases, J shed 7 bases, and the junction held 5 bases outside the gene matches. Germline lookup yields CDR1 SNHLY and CDR2 FYNNEI. The CDR3 protein is CASGGQGFEKLFF. CDR3 in DNA: TGTGCCAGCGGCGGACAGGGGTTTGAAAAACTGTTTTTT.

The chain uses TRBV5-1 and TRBJ2-5, with D maybe TRBD2 (7 bases). From germline, CDR1 is SGHRS and CDR2 YFSETQ. The CDR3 is 15 residues long. Trimming took 4 bases from V and 7 from J, leaving 20 bases between them. CDR3 nucleotides: TGCGCCAGCAGCGGTGCCTGGACAGAGCGGGGGACCCAGTACTTC. Encoded protein: CASSGAWTERGTQYF.

As concerns this clone: The identical CDR3 is also encoded by other nucleotide sequences in the sample. The chain has TRBV28 and TRBJ2-7; TRBD2 matches at 8 bases. Germline V gene lookup returns CDR1 MDHEN and CDR2 SYDVKM. V shed 4 bases, J shed 2 bases, and the junction held 1 base outside the gene matches. The CDR3 contains 13 residues. The CDR3 sequence: CASSSGGPYEQYF. CDR3 coding DNA: TGTGCCAGCAGTTCGGGGGGGCCCTACGAGCAGTACTTC. The full variable domain, in which reference TRBV28 and TRBJ2-7 provide the parts outside the CDR3, is DVKVTQSSRYLVKRTGEKVFLECVQDMDHENMFWYRQDPGLGLRLIYFSYDVKMKEKGDIPEGYSVSREKKERFSLILESASTNQTSMYLCASSSGGPYEQYFGPGTRLTVT.

The chain carries TRBV25-1 and TRBJ1-5; 11 bases agree with TRBD1. CDR1 is MGHDK and CDR2 is SYGVNS in the germline V gene. Trimming took 6 bases from V and 6 from J; bases not matched to a gene: 4. The CDR3 has 14 amino acids. CDR3 residues: CASRGQGDGQPQHF. As DNA, the CDR3 is TGTGCCAGCAGGGGACAGGGGGATGGTCAGCCCCAGCATTTT.

The rearrangement joins TRBV6-1 to TRBJ1-2; the match to TRBD1 covers 8 bases. Germline trimming cut 7 bases from V and 4 bases from J; bases unmatched to any gene: 8. Germline V lookup: CDR1 MNHNS, CDR2 SASEGT. The CDR3 covers 14 residues. CDR3 sequence (DNA): TGTGCCAGCACACCGGGACAGGCCCTCTATGGCTACACCTTC. This codes for CASTPGQALYGYTF.